This T cell receptor (beta chain) stems from a study of blood T cell repertoires in COVID-19. At the level of the study: Both acute and convalescent COVID-19 samples were obtained from the United States, Italy and Spain.

Original data processing: For nucleated cells, counts were estimated from reference gene primer amplification. Profiling relied on immunoSEQ multiplex PCR, and the TCRdb table lists in-frame clones only, not all of them. D and trimming come from the DNA, and the V and J calls and clone size come from that table. The repertoire consists of about 170,000 clones, with roughly nine tenths occurring once and the leading ten covering approximately 9.9%. The ends were cut back, 8 bases at V and 4 bases at J, with 11 bases in the middle. Per germline, CDR1 SNHLY and CDR2 FYNNEI. The CDR3 loop spans 12 amino acids.

The clonotype originates from an older woman with COVID-19, enrolled during active disease. Sequenced sample: peripheral blood. This rearrangement joins TRBV2 to TRBJ1-1, with D possibly matching TRBD1 (6 bases). In DNA, the CDR3 is TGTGCCAGCGAGGGGGGGAGCACTGAAGCTTTCTTT. Translation gives CASEGGSTEAFF.